This section outlines one T cell receptor beta chain sequence together with its context. No antigen is known for it. Both 60 Vbeta primers and 13 Jbeta primers went into the PCR. Using immunoSEQ multiplex PCR, the repertoire was profiled, and TCRdb retains in-frame clones only, with some absent. The sample records about 120,000 clones, around 80% being singletons. This record comes from a study of cytomegalovirus exposure and HLA in healthy donors. General study results and limits: Trimming of TCR beta V- and J-genes showed a link, identified in a later analysis, to a missense DCLRE1C variant. Of the V segments, some could not be distinguished, including TRBV6-2 and TRBV6-3, and were excluded. Previous analysis showed most TCR beta V segments were productive about 90% or about 30% of the time. CMV serostatus stood as the only immune exposure information on hand.

Trimming cost V 1 base and J 2 bases, with 7 bases left between them. This CDR3 has 13 amino acids. Germline V lookup: CDR1 SGHRS, CDR2 YFSETQ. Material: PBMCs. The receptor comes from a woman aged 18-35 years in good health and CMV-seronegative. The J gene is TRBJ2-7, the V gene TRBV5-1; D may be TRBD1 (6 bases). For the CDR3, the DNA is TGCGCCAGCAGCTTGACAGGGACCTACGAGCAGTACTTC. Translating gives CASSLTGTYEQYF.